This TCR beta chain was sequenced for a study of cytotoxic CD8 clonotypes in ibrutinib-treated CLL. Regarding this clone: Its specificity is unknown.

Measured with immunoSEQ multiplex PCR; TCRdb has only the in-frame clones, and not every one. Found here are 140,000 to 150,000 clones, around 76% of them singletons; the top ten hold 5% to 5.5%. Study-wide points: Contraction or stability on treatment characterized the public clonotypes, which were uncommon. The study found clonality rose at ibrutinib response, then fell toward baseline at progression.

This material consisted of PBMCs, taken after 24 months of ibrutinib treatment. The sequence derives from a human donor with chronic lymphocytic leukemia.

As DNA, the CDR3 is TGTGCCAGCAGTGTTAGCGGGGGGGCCAGGGGGACCCAGTACTTC. Translating it yields CASSVSGGARGTQYF. V gene TRBV25-1 combines with J gene TRBJ2-5, with 11 bases identical to TRBD2. Germline values: CDR1 MGHDK, CDR2 SYGVNS. The CDR3 runs 15 residues. The ends lost 4 bases at V and 7 bases at J; junction bases unmatched: 8. The variable domain in full, with the rest retrieved from reference TRBV25-1 and TRBJ2-5, is EADIYQTPRYLVIGTGKKITLECSQTMGHDKMYWYQQDPGMELHLIHYSYGVNSTEKGDLSSESTVSRIRTEHFPLTLESARPSHTSQYLCASSVSGGARGTQYFGPGTRLLVL.